Each of the 26 T cell receptor beta chains below was sequenced from the same sample in a study of T cell responses to AZD1222 COVID-19 vaccine. TCRdb's table, derived via immunoSEQ multiplex PCR, lists solely in-frame clones and lacks some. The sample has 130,000 to 150,000 clones; more than 80% are singletons. This specimen consisted of peripheral blood, obtained on day 0 of AZD1222 vaccination. The receptor source for this set is an adult in good health.

The chain is built from TRBV3-1 (or the pseudogene TRBV3-2) and TRBJ1-5; D is ambiguous. This CDR3 region has 14 residues. Germline CDR1 is LGHDT and CDR2 is YNNKEL (reference sequence). V lost 2 bases and J lost 0, with 5 bases in between. The CDR3 region is CASSQYYSNQPQHF. CDR3 bases: TGTGCCAGCAGCCAATACTATAGCAATCAGCCCCAGCATTTT.

The chain has TRBV7-2 and TRBJ1-1, with D hard to call. V gave up 1 base and J gave up 4 bases, with 10 bases separating them. Germline V CDR1 and CDR2: SGHTA, FQGNSA. The CDR3 extends over 14 amino acids. The CDR3 loop is CASSLEGFRTEAFF. CDR3 in DNA: TGTGCCAGCAGCTTAGAAGGGTTTCGCACTGAAGCTTTCTTT.

V and J are TRBV5-1 and TRBJ1-1; D remains unclear. This CDR3 region has 14 residues. Germline CDR1 SGHRS, CDR2 YFSETQ. Deletions cut 3 bases from V and 0 bases from J, with 9 bases between. The CDR3 protein is CASSSGVLNTEAFF. The CDR3 DNA sequence: TGCGCCAGCAGCTCGGGCGTCCTGAACACTGAAGCTTTCTTT. Full variable domain (missing parts from reference TRBV5-1 and TRBJ1-1): KAGVTQTPRYLIKTRGQQVTLSCSPISGHRSVSWYQQTPGQGLQFLFEYFSETQRNKGNFPGRFSGRQFSNSRSEMNVSTLELGDSALYLCASSSGVLNTEAFFGQGTRLTVV.

V and J are TRBV7-6 and TRBJ1-6; D gene unclear. The germline V gene has CDR1 SGHVS and CDR2 FNYEAQ. The length of the CDR3 is 14 residues. Trimming took 1 base from V and 9 from J, leaving 10 bases between them. The CDR3 DNA reads TGTGCCAGCAGCTTAGAGGGTGGGAGTTCACCCCTCCACTTT. This gives the protein CASSLEGGSSPLHF.

This chain uses TRBV30 with TRBJ1-2; no reliable D call. Trimming took off 0 bases at V and 3 bases at J, with 11 bases between the two ends. Germline values: CDR1 GTSNPN, CDR2 SVGIG (reference sequence). CDR3 length: 14 residues. CDR3 DNA sequence: TGTGCCTGGAGTGTACTAGTAGGCGACTATGGCTACACCTTC. Translating gives CAWSVLVGDYGYTF.

V usage is TRBV6-1 and J usage is TRBJ1-5; tentatively, D is TRBD1 (5 bases). This CDR3 has 13 amino acids. Trimming took off 3 bases at V and 10 bases at J, with 13 bases between the two ends. Germline V CDR1 and CDR2: MNHNS, SASEGT. CDR3 bases: TGTGCCAGCAGTGATGAGGGGCACGATCCCCAGCATTTT. Its protein product is CASSDEGHDPQHF.

The rearrangement links TRBV19 to TRBJ1-5, with D unclear. The CDR3 has 12 residues. CDR1 is LNHDA, CDR2 SQIVND, per germline (reference sequence). V shed 10 bases and J shed 9 bases, with 16 bases lying between them. The CDR3 spells CATSARVGPQHF. The CDR3 region has the DNA TGTGCCACGTCAGCGAGAGTCGGGCCCCAGCATTTT.

About this clone: A read error may produce the germline difference seen at one junction end. The chain has TRBV9 and TRBJ2-3; 14 nucleotides align to TRBD2. CDR1 and CDR2 (germline): SGDLS, YYNGEE. The CDR3 covers 16 residues. CDR3 region: CAGSERLAGGMDTQYF. The CDR3, as DNA: TGTGCCGGCAGCGAAAGACTAGCGGGAGGGATGGATACGCAGTATTTT.

The V call is TRBV2, the J call TRBJ2-2; the D is unclear. The ends were cut back, 6 bases at V and 2 bases at J, with 10 bases in the middle. Looked up from germline, CDR1 is SNHLY and CDR2 is FYNNEI. The CDR3 sequence is 14 residues long. The CDR3 nucleotides read TGTGCCAGCAGCCCTACAAGAAACACCGGGGAGCTGTTTTTT. Its translation: CASSPTRNTGELFF.

This clone occurred a few times. This chain links TRBV2 with TRBJ1-4, with 9 positions matching TRBD1. This CDR3 has 15 residues. V lost 3 bases and J lost 8; bases outside the gene matches: 7. The germline gives CDR1 SNHLY, CDR2 FYNNEI. The CDR3 protein is CASSDQGQGTEKLFF. The CDR3 nucleotides read TGTGCCAGCAGTGATCAGGGACAGGGTACAGAAAAACTGTTTTTT.

This clone was recorded only once. The chain joins TRBV7-6 to TRBJ1-2, with TRBD1 matching 8 bases. J gave up 0 bases and V 5 bases, and 11 bases lay outside the gene matches. The CDR3 covers 17 residues. From germline, CDR1 is SGHVS and CDR2 FNYEAQ. The CDR3 spells CASSDLDRGVANYGYTF. Here the CDR3 DNA reads TGTGCCAGCAGCGACCTAGACAGGGGTGTAGCTAACTATGGCTACACCTTC.

V gene TRBV7-2 combines with J gene TRBJ1-1; D gene unclear. V lost 1 base to trimming and J lost 6 bases, with 12 bases between them. The CDR3 length is 14 residues. From germline, CDR1 is SGHTA and CDR2 FQGNSA. Here the CDR3 reads CASSLGLGSAEAFF. The DNA of the CDR3 is TGTGCCAGCAGCTTAGGTCTGGGGAGCGCTGAAGCTTTCTTT.

This clone appeared a single time. CDR3 bases: TGTGCCAGCAGTTACCGGGGGAGGAAAGATACGCAGTATTTT. Its translation is CASSYRGRKDTQYF. The V gene is TRBV6-2 or TRBV6-3, the J gene TRBJ2-3; a weak D match, TRBD2 (6 bases). Trimming took 2 bases from V and 5 from J, leaving 11 bases between them. Germline V gene data show CDR1 as MNHEY and CDR2 as SVGEGT. This CDR3 contains 14 residues.

This rearrangement joins TRBV15 to TRBJ1-4; possible D gene TRBD1, 5 bases. Trimming shortened V by 0 bases and J by 5 bases, and 13 bases separated the two germline ends. This CDR3 spans 16 amino acids. CDR1 and CDR2 from the germline V gene are LNHNV and YYDKDF (reference sequence). CDR3 loop: CATSRDHGGENEKLFF. The CDR3 nucleotides read TGTGCCACCAGCAGAGATCATGGGGGAGAGAATGAAAAACTGTTTTTT.

The rearrangement uses TRBV2 and TRBJ1-1; TRBD1 might be the D (6 bases). The CDR3 is made up of 11 amino acids. Germline assignment: CDR1 SNHLY and CDR2 FYNNEI. V was cut by 6 bases and J by 11 bases, with 13 bases left in between. The DNA for the CDR3 is TGTGCCAGCAGAGGGGGATTTCGGGCTTTCTTT. The encoded protein is CASRGGFRAFF.

This chain uses TRBV5-1 with TRBJ2-2; TRBD1 aligns across 8 bases. The CDR3 runs to 15 residues. Germline values: CDR1 SGHRS, CDR2 YFSETQ. J was trimmed by 5 bases and V by 2 bases; bases with no gene match: 5. The CDR3 DNA reads TGCGCCAGCAGCTTAAGGACAGGGAGTACCGGGGAGCTGTTTTTT. Protein sequence: CASSLRTGSTGELFF.

The chain is built from TRBV30 and TRBJ2-5, with D hard to call. The CDR3 spans 14 residues. V was trimmed by 4 bases and J by 3 bases, leaving 15 bases between them. Germline lookup yields CDR1 GTSNPN and CDR2 SVGIG (reference sequence). The CDR3 coding sequence is TGTGCCTGGACGTATTGGCCTAGGGAAGAGACCCAGTACTTC. Translating it yields CAWTYWPREETQYF.

V usage is TRBV11-2 and J usage is TRBJ1-2; D unresolved. Trimming left V 1 base short and J 4 bases short, with 7 bases between. This CDR3 is 13 amino acids long. The germline gives CDR1 SGHAT, CDR2 FQNNGV. The CDR3: CASSLAVLYGYTF. In DNA, the CDR3 is TGTGCCAGCAGCTTAGCTGTCCTCTATGGCTACACCTTC.

The chain employs TRBV2 and TRBJ1-6, with D perhaps TRBD1 (6 bases). This CDR3 has 16 amino acids. Germline V CDR1 and CDR2: SNHLY, FYNNEI. Trimming took 4 bases from V and 0 from J, leaving 10 bases between them. The CDR3 spells CASSGGQSSYNSPLHF. The CDR3 nucleotides are TGTGCCAGCAGTGGGGGGCAGAGCTCCTATAATTCACCCCTCCACTTT.

This chain uses TRBV5-8 with TRBJ1-4; no definite D call. Trimming pared 4 bases from V and 3 bases from J, leaving 13 bases between. The CDR3 has 15 residues. The germline V gene has CDR1 SGHTS and CDR2 YDEGEE. CDR3 sequence (DNA): TGTGCCAGCAGCCCGGACCGAAGGGCTAATGAAAAACTGTTTTTT. Translating it yields CASSPDRRANEKLFF.

This chain connects TRBV5-1 to TRBJ2-2, with a weak D call TRBD2 (6 bases). CDR1 and CDR2 (germline): SGHRS, YFSETQ. V lost 5 bases to trimming and J lost 8 bases, with 19 bases between them. This CDR3 spans 15 amino acids. The CDR3 sequence is CASRVGDFSRGELFF. The CDR3 DNA reads TGCGCCAGCAGAGTTGGGGACTTTTCTCGAGGGGAGCTGTTTTTT. Variable domain in full (rest from reference TRBV5-1 and TRBJ2-2): KAGVTQTPRYLIKTRGQQVTLSCSPISGHRSVSWYQQTPGQGLQFLFEYFSETQRNKGNFPGRFSGRQFSNSRSEMNVSTLELGDSALYLCASRVGDFSRGELFFGEGSRLTVL.

The V call is TRBV27, the J call TRBJ1-6; 9 nucleotides match TRBD1. The CDR3 has 17 amino acids. Germline V gene data show CDR1 as MNHEY and CDR2 as SMNVEV (reference sequence). With V trimmed by 4 bases and J by 0 bases, 4 bases remained unmatched. The CDR3, as DNA: TGTGCCAGCAGTTCGCCGACAGGGGGCTCCTATAATTCACCCCTCCACTTT. Protein: CASSSPTGGSYNSPLHF.

This chain connects TRBV25-1 to TRBJ2-1, with 7 bases that match TRBD2. Germline V gives CDR1 MGHDK, CDR2 SYGVNS. The junction had 5 bases not matched to a gene; V was cut back by 3 bases and J by 6 bases. The CDR3 totals 14 residues. The CDR3 DNA reads as TGTGCCAGCAGTGAGGCGGGACTAAGCAATGAGCAGTTCTTC. This sequence encodes CASSEAGLSNEQFF.

This chain joins TRBV28 and TRBJ1-2; D perhaps matches TRBD1 (6 bases). V lost 3 bases, J lost 4 bases, and 12 bases lay in between. The germline gives CDR1 MDHEN, CDR2 SYDVKM. CDR3 length: 14 residues. The CDR3 bases are TGTGCCAGCAGTTTTTCGGGGGGCCTCTATGGCTACACCTTC. Translating it yields CASSFSGGLYGYTF.

The chain is built from TRBV5-1 and TRBJ1-6; D might be TRBD1 (6 bases). Between the trimmed V and J ends, which lost 5 bases and 13 bases, there was a span of 19 bases. Germline CDR1 SGHRS, CDR2 YFSETQ. This CDR3 comprises 14 residues. CDR3 loop: CASRQGIEIHPLHF. The CDR3 coding sequence is TGCGCCAGCAGGCAGGGGATAGAAATTCACCCCCTCCACTTT.

This chain uses TRBV4-1 with TRBJ1-5; 8 bases agree with TRBD1. J gave up 2 bases and V 2 bases, and 5 bases lay outside the gene matches. This CDR3 is 16 amino acids long. CDR1 is MGHRA and CDR2 is YSYEKL in the germline V gene. CDR3 in DNA: TGCGCCAGCAGCCAATTACAGGGGGGTGGCAATCAGCCCCAGCATTTT. Translation: CASSQLQGGGNQPQHF.